This T cell receptor beta chain was sequenced in a study of cytomegalovirus exposure and HLA in healthy donors. In this sample, this clone turned up once. Its target is not known. Both 60 Vbeta primers and 13 Jbeta primers went into the PCR. Profiling relied on immunoSEQ multiplex PCR, and the TCRdb table lists in-frame clones only, not all of them. This table holds hundreds of thousands of clones, around 76% found once. With 7 bases removed from V and 1 base from J, the gap between germline ends came to 15 bases. The CDR3 runs to 15 residues. Germline CDR1 MGHRA, CDR2 YSYEKL. The study, taken as a whole, reports: In a later analysis, a missense DCLRE1C variant was linked to TCR beta V- and J-gene trimming. TCR beta chains numbering under 200 were designated cytomegalovirus-associated. Analyzed later, association rates of TCRs varied across HLA loci, with DRB1 most and HLA-C fewest.

This chain joins TRBV4-1 and TRBJ2-3; a weak D match, TRBD2 (5 bases). What was sequenced was PBMCs. This clonotype was sampled from a man aged 35 to 55 in good health and CMV-seropositive. CDR3 protein: CASTVDPRGTDTQYF. The CDR3 nucleotides read TGCGCCAGCACCGTGGACCCGCGGGGCACAGATACGCAGTATTTT.